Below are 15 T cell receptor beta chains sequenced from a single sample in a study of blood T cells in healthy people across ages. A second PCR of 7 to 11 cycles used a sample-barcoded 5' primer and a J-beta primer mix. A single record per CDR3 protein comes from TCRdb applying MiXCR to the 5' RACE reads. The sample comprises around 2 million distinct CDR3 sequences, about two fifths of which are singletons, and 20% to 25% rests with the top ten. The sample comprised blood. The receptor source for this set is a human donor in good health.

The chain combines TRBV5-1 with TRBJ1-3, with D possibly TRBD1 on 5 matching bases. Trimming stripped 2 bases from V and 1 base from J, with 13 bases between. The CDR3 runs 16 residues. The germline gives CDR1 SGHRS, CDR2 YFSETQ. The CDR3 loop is CASSFDTPGSGNTIYF. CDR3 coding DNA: TGCGCCAGCAGCTTCGACACTCCAGGGTCTGGAAACACCATATATTTT.

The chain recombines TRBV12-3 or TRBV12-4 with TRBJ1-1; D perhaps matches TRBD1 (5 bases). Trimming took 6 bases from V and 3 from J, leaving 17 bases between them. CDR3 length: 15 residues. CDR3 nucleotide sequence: TGTGCCAGCAGGGGGCGTTGGGGCTGGGACACTGAAGCTTTCTTT. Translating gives CASRGRWGWDTEAFF.

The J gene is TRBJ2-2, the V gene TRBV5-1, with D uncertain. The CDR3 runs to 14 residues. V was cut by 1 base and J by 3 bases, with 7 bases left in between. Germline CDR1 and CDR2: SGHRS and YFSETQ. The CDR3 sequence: CASSLYVDTGELFF. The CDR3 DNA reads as TGCGCCAGCAGCTTGTACGTTGACACCGGGGAGCTGTTTTTT. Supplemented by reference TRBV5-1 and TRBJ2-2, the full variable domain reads KAGVTQTPRYLIKTRGQQVTLSCSPISGHRSVSWYQQTPGQGLQFLFEYFSETQRNKGNFPGRFSGRQFSNSRSEMNVSTLELGDSALYLCASSLYVDTGELFFGEGSRLTVL.

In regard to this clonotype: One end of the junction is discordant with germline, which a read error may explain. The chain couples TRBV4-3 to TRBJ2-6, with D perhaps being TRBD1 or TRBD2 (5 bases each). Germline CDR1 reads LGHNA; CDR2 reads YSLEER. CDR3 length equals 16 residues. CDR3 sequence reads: CASSQLSGPGANVLTF. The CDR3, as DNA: TGCGCCAGCAGCCAGCTATCGGGGCCTGGGGCCAATGTCCTGACTTTC.

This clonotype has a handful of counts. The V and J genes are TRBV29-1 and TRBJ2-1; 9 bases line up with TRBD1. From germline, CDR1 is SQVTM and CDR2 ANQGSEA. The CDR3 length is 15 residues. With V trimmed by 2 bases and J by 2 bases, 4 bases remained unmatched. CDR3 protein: CSVETGTGTYNEQFF. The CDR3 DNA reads TGCAGCGTTGAAACCGGGACAGGGACCTACAATGAGCAGTTCTTC.

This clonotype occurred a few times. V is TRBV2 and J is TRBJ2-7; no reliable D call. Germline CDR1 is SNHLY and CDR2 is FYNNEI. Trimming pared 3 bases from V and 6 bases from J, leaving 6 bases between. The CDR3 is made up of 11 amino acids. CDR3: CASSDFTEQYF. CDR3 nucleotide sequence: TGTGCCAGCAGTGACTTTACCGAGCAGTACTTC.

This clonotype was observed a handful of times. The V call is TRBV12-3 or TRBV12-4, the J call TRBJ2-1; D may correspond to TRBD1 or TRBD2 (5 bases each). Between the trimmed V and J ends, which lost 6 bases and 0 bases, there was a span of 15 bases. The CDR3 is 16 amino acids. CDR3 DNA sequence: TGTGCCAGCAGGGCCCGGGACCAAAGCTCCTACAATGAGCAGTTCTTC. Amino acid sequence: CASRARDQSSYNEQFF.

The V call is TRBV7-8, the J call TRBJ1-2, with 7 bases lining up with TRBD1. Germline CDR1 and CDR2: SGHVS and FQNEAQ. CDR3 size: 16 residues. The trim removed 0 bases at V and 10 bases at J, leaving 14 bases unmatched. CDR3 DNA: TGTGCCAGCAGCTTAGCACAGGGGACAGTAGGGCGTCTCTACACCTTC. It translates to CASSLAQGTVGRLYTF.

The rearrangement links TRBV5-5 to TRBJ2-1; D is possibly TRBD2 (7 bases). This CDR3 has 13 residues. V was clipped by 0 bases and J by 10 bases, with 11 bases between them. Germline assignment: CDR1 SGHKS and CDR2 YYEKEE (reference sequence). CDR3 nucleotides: TGTGCCAGCAGCTTGGCGGGGGGCGAGGAGCAGTTCTTC. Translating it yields CASSLAGGEEQFF. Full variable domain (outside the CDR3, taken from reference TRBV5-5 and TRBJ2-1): DAGVTQSPTHLIKTRGQQVTLRCSPISGHKSVSWYQQVLGQGPQFIFQYYEKEERGRGNFPDRFSARQFPNYSSELNVNALLLGDSALYLCASSLAGGEEQFFGPGTRLTVL.

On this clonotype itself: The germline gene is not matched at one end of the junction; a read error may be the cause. CDR3 amino acids: CTSSGQGILGSPLHF. CDR3 DNA sequence: TGTACCAGCAGTGGACAGGGGATATTGGGTTCACCCCTCCACTTT. The J gene is TRBJ1-6, the V gene TRBV2, with 9 bases that match TRBD1. The V gene's germline CDR1 is SNHLY and CDR2 FYNNEI. CDR3 size: 15 residues.

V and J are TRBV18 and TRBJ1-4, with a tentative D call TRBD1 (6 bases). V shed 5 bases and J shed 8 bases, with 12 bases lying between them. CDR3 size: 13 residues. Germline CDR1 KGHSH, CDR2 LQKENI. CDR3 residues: CASSSETGEKLFF. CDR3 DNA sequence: TGTGCCAGCTCAAGCGAGACAGGAGAAAAACTGTTTTTT.

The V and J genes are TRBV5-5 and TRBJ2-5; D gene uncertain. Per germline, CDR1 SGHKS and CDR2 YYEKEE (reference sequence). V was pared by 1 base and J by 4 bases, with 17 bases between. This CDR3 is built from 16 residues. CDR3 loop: CASSLFKDRDVETQYF. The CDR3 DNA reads TGTGCCAGCAGCTTGTTCAAAGATCGAGACGTAGAGACCCAGTACTTC.

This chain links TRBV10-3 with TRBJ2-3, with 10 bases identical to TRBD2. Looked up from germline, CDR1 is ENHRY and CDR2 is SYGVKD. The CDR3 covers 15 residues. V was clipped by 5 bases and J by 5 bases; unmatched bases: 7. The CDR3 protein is CAISPAGGFQDTQYF. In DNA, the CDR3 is TGTGCCATCAGTCCAGCGGGGGGGTTTCAAGATACGCAGTATTTT.

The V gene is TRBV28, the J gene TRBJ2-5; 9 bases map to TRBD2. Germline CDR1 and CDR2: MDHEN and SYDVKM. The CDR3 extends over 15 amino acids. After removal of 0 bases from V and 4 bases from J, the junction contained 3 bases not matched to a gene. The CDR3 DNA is TGTGCCAGCAGTTTATGGACTAGCGGAGGAGAGACCCAGTACTTC. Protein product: CASSLWTSGGETQYF. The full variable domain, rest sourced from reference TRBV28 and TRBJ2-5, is DVKVTQSSRYLVKRTGEKVFLECVQDMDHENMFWYRQDPGLGLRLIYFSYDVKMKEKGDIPEGYSVSREKKERFSLILESASTNQTSMYLCASSLWTSGGETQYFGPGTRLLVL.

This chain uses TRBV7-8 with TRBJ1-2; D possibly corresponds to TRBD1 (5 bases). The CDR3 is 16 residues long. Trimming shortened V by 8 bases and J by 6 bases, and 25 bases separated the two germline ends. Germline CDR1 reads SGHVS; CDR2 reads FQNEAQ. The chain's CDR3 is CASGSTGDRARDGYTF. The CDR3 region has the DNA TGTGCCAGCGGCTCCACCGGGGACCGAGCAAGAGATGGCTACACCTTC.